Shown below are 25 T cell receptor beta chains from a single sample sequenced in a study of blood T cell repertoires in COVID-19. Profiling relied on immunoSEQ multiplex PCR, and the TCRdb table lists in-frame clones only, not all of them. Altogether 430,000 or so clones are present, roughly 90% being singletons, with the ten largest covering about 2%. Sequenced: PBMCs or T cells enriched from blood (not recorded which). The source of these receptors is a woman in her thirties or forties who had recovered from COVID-19.

The chain links TRBV21-1 to TRBJ2-7; the table names TRBD1, a call not compared with the DNA. TRBV21-1 is deemed a pseudogene. The CDR3 consists of 13 residues. The CDR3 DNA reads as TGTGCCACCAGGGACAGGTGGACCTACGAGCAGTACTTC. Protein: CATRDRWTYEQYF.

The chain is built from TRBV10-1 and TRBJ2-2; D may be TRBD1 (5 bases). The CDR3 has 13 amino acids. Germline values: CDR1 WNHNN, CDR2 SYGVQD (reference sequence). The ends were cut back, 6 bases at V and 4 bases at J, with 9 bases in the middle. The CDR3 DNA sequence: TGCGCCAGCAGCACAGGTGTCACCGGGGAGCTGTTTTTT. Amino acid sequence: CASSTGVTGELFF.

V gene TRBV19 combines with J gene TRBJ1-1; D is uncertain. This CDR3 has 15 residues. The germline CDR1 and CDR2 sequences are LNHDA and SQIVND (reference sequence). The germline V and J ends were trimmed by 0 bases and 1 base, with 9 bases remaining between them. The CDR3 reads CASSIDQEENTEAFF. CDR3 bases: TGTGCCAGTAGTATAGATCAGGAGGAGAACACTGAAGCTTTCTTT.

V usage is TRBV9 and J usage is TRBJ1-1, with D possibly matching TRBD1 (6 bases). This CDR3 contains 16 residues. The V gene lost 0 bases and the J gene lost 4 bases, with 16 bases spanning the gap. The germline CDR1 and CDR2 sequences are SGDLS and YYNGEE. The CDR3, as DNA: TGTGCCAGCAGCGTAGGGGGCAGGGGCGCGGGCACTGAAGCTTTCTTT. Translating gives CASSVGGRGAGTEAFF.

The chain recombines TRBV30 with TRBJ1-2; 9 nucleotides line up with TRBD1. Unmatched junction bases numbered 6, after V lost 2 bases and J lost 8 bases. The CDR3 runs to 13 residues. CDR1 is GTSNPN and CDR2 is SVGIG in the germline V gene (reference sequence). The CDR3 sequence is CAWSIGQGYGYTF. CDR3 DNA sequence: TGTGCCTGGAGTATTGGACAGGGGTACGGCTACACCTTC.

This rearrangement joins TRBV4-1 to TRBJ1-5, with D perhaps matching TRBD1 (6 bases). Germline assignment: CDR1 MGHRA and CDR2 YSYEKL. The CDR3 is 15 amino acids. Between the trimmed V and J ends, which lost 1 base and 4 bases, there was a span of 11 bases. DNA for the CDR3: TGCGCCAGCAGCCAAGTGAGGGGGTGGAATCAGCCCCAGCATTTT. Amino acids: CASSQVRGWNQPQHF.

V usage is TRBV28 and J usage is TRBJ1-6; D is undetermined. This CDR3 region has 14 residues. With 5 bases removed from V and 0 bases from J, the gap between germline ends came to 5 bases. Germline-derived CDR1 and CDR2 are MDHEN and SYDVKM. CDR3 sequence: CASSLSSYNSPLHF. DNA of the CDR3: TGTGCCAGCAGTCTGAGCTCCTATAATTCACCCCTCCACTTT.

V usage is TRBV7-9 and J usage is TRBJ1-2, with D hard to call. This CDR3 comprises 14 residues. V was pared by 1 base and J by 2 bases, with 8 bases between. CDR1 and CDR2 (germline): SEHNR, FQNEAQ (reference sequence). CDR3 sequence reads: CASSLGTGNYGYTF. The DNA for the CDR3 is TGTGCCAGCAGCTTAGGGACGGGGAACTATGGCTACACCTTC.

In the case of this clone: A junction end diverges from the germline sequence, so it may reflect a read error. The chain employs TRBV6-1 and TRBJ2-2; D remains ambiguous. Germline V gene data show CDR1 as MNHNS and CDR2 as SASEGT. The CDR3 is 11 residues long. CDR3 region: CASGETSELFF. The CDR3 DNA reads TGTGCCAGCGGTGAGACATCCGAGCTGTTTTTT.

The gene calls are TRBV6-5 and TRBJ2-1; 9 bases line up with TRBD2. This CDR3 has 14 amino acids. Germline-derived CDR1 and CDR2 are MNHEY and SVGAGI. The V and J ends lost 8 bases and 5 bases, in that order; junction bases with no gene match: 7. The CDR3 bases are TGTGCCAGCTGCAGGACTAGCGCCGACAATGAGCAGTTCTTC. Encoded protein: CASCRTSADNEQFF.

The chain combines TRBV11-3 with TRBJ2-1, with TRBD1 matching over 7 bases. The V gene's germline CDR1 is SGHNT and CDR2 YENEEA. This CDR3 region has 16 residues. J gave up 2 bases and V 5 bases, and 9 bases lay outside the gene matches. The CDR3 DNA reads as TGTGCCAGCAGCGGACGACAGGGAACGACCTACAATGAGCAGTTCTTC. Its translation is CASSGRQGTTYNEQFF.

The rearrangement joins TRBV18 to TRBJ1-1; 7 nucleotides agree with TRBD1. The CDR3 has 12 amino acids. V gave up 4 bases and J gave up 12 bases; unmatched junction bases: 8. CDR1 is KGHSH, CDR2 LQKENI, per germline. For the CDR3, the DNA is TGTGCCAGCTCACTTACAGGGGCGTCCTCTTTCTTT. Amino acid sequence: CASSLTGASSFF.

The chain carries TRBV3-1 (or the pseudogene TRBV3-2) and TRBJ1-1, with D maybe TRBD1 (6 bases). From germline, CDR1 is LGHDT and CDR2 YNNKEL (reference sequence). V shed 4 bases and J shed 8 bases, with 14 bases lying between them. The length of the CDR3 is 13 residues. The CDR3: CASSPSRGTEAFF. For the CDR3, the DNA is TGTGCCAGCAGCCCCAGTAGAGGGACAGAAGCTTTCTTT.

The rearrangement uses TRBV10-3 and TRBJ1-1; D is unclear. V lost 6 bases to trimming and J lost 5 bases, with 10 bases between them. The CDR3 has 12 amino acids. CDR1 is ENHRY, CDR2 SYGVKD, per germline. The CDR3 here is CAISPTGTEAFF. CDR3 nucleotides: TGTGCCATCAGCCCCACGGGTACTGAAGCTTTCTTT.

The V gene is TRBV10-2, the J gene TRBJ2-3; TRBD2 might be the D (6 bases). V was clipped by 2 bases and J by 2 bases, with 8 bases between them. CDR3 length equals 14 residues. Germline V gives CDR1 WSHSY, CDR2 SAAADI. This chain's CDR3 is CASSEAGTTDTQYF. The DNA for the CDR3 is TGCGCCAGCAGTGAGGCGGGGACCACAGATACGCAGTATTTT.

This clone has only a few counts. The chain couples TRBV12-5 to TRBJ1-1; a possible D gene is TRBD1 (5 bases). The CDR3 loop spans 13 amino acids. V dropped 0 bases and J dropped 3 bases, with 5 bases sitting between them. From germline, CDR1 is LGHNT and CDR2 FRNRAP. CDR3 sequence (DNA): TGTGCTAGTGGTTTGGTACAGGACACTGAAGCTTTCTTT. It encodes CASGLVQDTEAFF.

V usage is TRBV5-1 and J usage is TRBJ2-1, with 11 positions matching TRBD2. CDR1 and CDR2 (germline): SGHRS, YFSETQ. The CDR3 is 18 amino acids. Germline trimming cut 0 bases from V and 8 bases from J; bases unmatched to any gene: 13. The CDR3 here is CASSLVPNIAGGRYEQFF. The CDR3 region has the DNA TGCGCCAGCAGCTTGGTTCCGAATATAGCGGGAGGGCGGTATGAGCAGTTCTTC.

V is TRBV18 and J is TRBJ2-3, with 11 nucleotides matching TRBD1. The CDR3 is 17 residues long. Germline CDR1 is KGHSH and CDR2 is LQKENI. Trimming at V came to 0 bases and at J to 3 bases, leaving 5 bases not matched to a gene. The CDR3 sequence is CASSPPTGQGATDTQYF. The CDR3 DNA is TGTGCCAGCTCACCACCGACAGGACAGGGGGCAACAGATACGCAGTATTTT.

The rearrangement uses TRBV4-3 and TRBJ2-3, with a weak D call TRBD2 (7 bases). CDR3 length equals 15 residues. V dropped 8 bases and J dropped 7 bases, with 22 bases sitting between them. Germline-derived CDR1 and CDR2 are LGHNA and YSLEER. The CDR3 here is CASGEGGGMTHTQYF. The CDR3 nucleotides are TGCGCCAGCGGGGAGGGGGGAGGAATGACCCATACGCAGTATTTT.

This chain uses TRBV19 with TRBJ2-1; TRBD2 matches at 12 bases. Trimming cost V 3 bases and J 6 bases; bases outside gene matches: 9. This CDR3 spans 17 amino acids. CDR1 and CDR2 from the germline V gene are LNHDA and SQIVND (reference sequence). CDR3 DNA: TGTGCCAGTAGTATCCCCTCGACTAGCGGGAGAGGCAATGAGCAGTTCTTC. Amino acid sequence: CASSIPSTSGRGNEQFF.

The V gene is TRBV3-1 (or the pseudogene TRBV3-2), the J gene TRBJ2-5; D is perhaps TRBD2 (6 bases). Germline V gene data show CDR1 as LGHDT and CDR2 as YNNKEL (reference sequence). This CDR3 contains 16 residues. Trimming pared 0 bases from V and 5 bases from J, leaving 16 bases between. Here the CDR3 reads CASSQEGACGGETQYF. The CDR3 coding sequence is TGTGCCAGCAGCCAAGAAGGGGCTTGCGGAGGGGAGACCCAGTACTTC.

The gene calls are TRBV20-1 and TRBJ1-2; D remains unclear. The CDR3 sequence is 11 residues long. V lost 3 bases and J lost 2, with 4 bases in between. The germline gives CDR1 DFQATT, CDR2 SNEGSKA (reference sequence). CDR3 coding DNA: TGCAGTGCTAGGGAGAACTATGGCTACACCTTC. Its translation: CSARENYGYTF.

V gene TRBV27 combines with J gene TRBJ1-5; TRBD1 matches at 10 bases. V was clipped by 1 base and J by 0 bases; unmatched bases: 3. CDR3 length equals 17 residues. Per germline, CDR1 MNHEY and CDR2 SMNVEV (reference sequence). In DNA form, the CDR3 reads TGTGCCAGCAGTTTATTGGGACAGGGGTATAGCAATCAGCCCCAGCATTTT. This codes for CASSLLGQGYSNQPQHF.

The rearrangement uses TRBV5-6 and TRBJ2-7; TRBD1 matches at 9 bases. Trimming removed 0 bases from V and 6 bases from J; junction bases left unmatched: 1. There are 13 residues in the CDR3. Germline CDR1 is SGHDT and CDR2 is YYEEEE. The CDR3 coding sequence is TGTGCCAGCAGCTTGGGACAGGGGGTCGAGCAGTACTTC. Its translation is CASSLGQGVEQYF.

As for this clone: Additional DNA sequences in this sample encode the identical CDR3. This sequence joins TRBV29-1 and TRBJ1-3; 7 bases map to TRBD1. The CDR3 is made up of 13 amino acids. Germline V gene data show CDR1 as SQVTM and CDR2 as ANQGSEA. After removal of 4 bases from V and 0 bases from J, the junction contained 0 bases not matched to a gene. The CDR3 nucleotides are TGCAGCGTTGCAGGGGGCTCTGGAAACACCATATATTTT. Encoded protein: CSVAGGSGNTIYF.